Each of the 8 T cell receptor beta chains below was sequenced from the same sample in a study of OX40 agonist ivuxolimab in advanced cancers. The data were produced by immunoSEQ multiplex PCR, yet TCRdb's version contains in-frame clones alone and is incomplete. Of tens of thousands of clones in the sample, 84% were seen once. Sequencing used CD4+ or CD8+ T cells sorted from blood, obtained in a trial of the OX40 agonist ivuxolimab. These receptors were taken from an adult with an advanced solid tumor such as melanoma, head and neck, liver or kidney cancer.

The rearrangement links TRBV28 to TRBJ1-2; D might be TRBD1 (5 bases). The germline gives CDR1 MDHEN, CDR2 SYDVKM. V lost 5 bases to trimming and J lost 4 bases, with 17 bases between them. This CDR3 has 15 residues. As DNA, the CDR3 is TGTGCCAGCAGTCCCGGCGTGGGGCAAACCTATGGCTACACCTTC. This gives the protein CASSPGVGQTYGYTF.

The chain combines TRBV2 with TRBJ1-5; D call uncertain. This CDR3 has 13 residues. The germline CDR1 and CDR2 sequences are SNHLY and FYNNEI. Between the trimmed V and J ends, which lost 1 base and 5 bases, there was a span of 6 bases. The CDR3 coding sequence is TGTGCCAGCAGTGAAGAGCCCTATCAGCCCCAGCATTTT. This encodes CASSEEPYQPQHF. Filled out from reference TRBV2 and TRBJ1-5, the complete variable domain reads EPEVTQTPSHQVTQMGQEVILRCVPISNHLYFYWYRQILGQKVEFLVSFYNNEISEKSEIFDDQFSVERPDGSNFTLKIRSTKLEDSAMYFCASSEEPYQPQHFGDGTRLSIL.

The chain couples TRBV5-5 to TRBJ2-5, with 9 bases fitting TRBD2. From germline, CDR1 is SGHKS and CDR2 YYEKEE (reference sequence). The CDR3 loop spans 15 amino acids. Germline trimming cut 4 bases from V and 5 bases from J; bases unmatched to any gene: 9. Written as DNA, the CDR3 is TGTGCCAGCAGCGAGTCCGGGACTAGCAGTGAGACCCAGTACTTC. Translated, it gives CASSESGTSSETQYF.

The V call is TRBV30, the J call TRBJ2-1, with 7 bases identical to TRBD1. The V and J ends lost 4 bases and 4 bases, in that order; junction bases with no gene match: 13. The CDR3 consists of 16 residues. Germline-derived CDR1 and CDR2 are GTSNPN and SVGIG (reference sequence). The CDR3 is CAWTTQGTAFYNEQFF. DNA for the CDR3: TGTGCCTGGACTACCCAAGGGACAGCCTTTTACAATGAGCAGTTCTTC.

The chain employs TRBV27 and TRBJ2-7; D is unresolved. The CDR3 is 13 residues long. V lost 0 bases and J lost 5, with 8 bases in between. CDR1 is MNHEY and CDR2 is SMNVEV in the germline V gene (reference sequence). Written as DNA, the CDR3 is TGTGCCAGCAGTTTATCGGAATATAACGAGCAGTACTTC. This gives the protein CASSLSEYNEQYF.

The chain is built from TRBV6-1 and TRBJ1-5; D remains ambiguous. In germline, CDR1 is MNHNS, CDR2 SASEGT. The CDR3 runs 13 residues. The V end lost 5 bases, the J end lost 6 bases, and 11 bases lay between the germline ends. The chain's CDR3 is CASSLERSQPQHF. The CDR3 DNA follows: TGTGCCAGCAGTCTGGAGAGGAGTCAGCCCCAGCATTTT.

This chain connects TRBV4-1 to TRBJ2-4, with 7 positions matching TRBD2. The CDR3 spans 14 residues. J gave up 5 bases and V 0 bases, and 1 base lay outside the gene matches. In germline, CDR1 is MGHRA, CDR2 YSYEKL. The CDR3 region is CASSQEGGENIQYF. As DNA, the CDR3 is TGCGCCAGCAGCCAAGAGGGGGGGGAAAACATTCAGTACTTC.

This clone was picked up one time. CDR3 sequence: CASSETGTGFYGYTF. The CDR3 nucleotides read TGCGCCAGCAGTGAGACCGGGACAGGGTTCTATGGCTACACCTTC. The J gene is TRBJ1-2, the V gene TRBV10-2, with 9 bases aligning to TRBD1. Germline trimming cut 2 bases from V and 4 bases from J; bases unmatched to any gene: 5. Germline CDR1 and CDR2: WSHSY and SAAADI. This CDR3 contains 15 residues.